The 11 T cell receptor beta chains presented below share a single source sample, sequenced in a study of blood T cells in healthy people across ages (dated by TCRdb to between 2014 and 2016). The library relied on 5' RACE. TCRdb records Illumina HiSeq 2500 as the sequencer. A second PCR of 7 to 11 cycles was performed with a sample-barcoded 5' primer and a J-beta primer mix. The raw public reads went through TCRdb reprocessing: fastp at Q25, MiXCR clone calling, in-frame beta chains kept. Every entry covers one CDR3 protein and lists the most common genes and DNA from its rows. For this sample there are some 930,000 distinct CDR3 sequences; about 29% appear just once. The top ten hold about 10% of the sample. This same sample was also part of a study on T cells of mothers and their children.

The sequenced sample consisted of blood. These receptors were taken from a middle-aged woman in good health.

On this clonotype: Just one base apart from a much larger clone, this may be a read error. The rearrangement links TRBV5-1 to TRBJ2-3, with D possibly being TRBD2 (5 bases). CDR3 length equals 15 residues. Trimming left V 0 bases short and J 2 bases short, with 10 bases between. Germline V gene data show CDR1 as SGHRS and CDR2 as YFSETQ. The CDR3 reads CASSLVAQHTDTQYF. The CDR3 region has the DNA TGCGCCAGCAGCTTGGTAGCGCAGCACACAGATACGCAGTATTTT.

A word on this clonotype: No conserved phenylalanine or tryptophan ends this CDR3, so it is likely a read error. This chain joins TRBV20-1 and TRBJ1-5; 7 bases are a match to TRBD1. The V segment lost 5 bases and the J segment 1 base; nucleotides outside the gene matches: 8. The length of the CDR3 is 15 residues. Germline V gene sequence: CDR1 DFQATT, CDR2 SNEGSKA (reference sequence). CDR3 loop: CSASLGGGSNQPQHC. Written as DNA, the CDR3 is TGCAGTGCTTCTTTAGGGGGCGGGAGCAATCAGCCCCAGCATTGT.

This clonotype was counted a few times. The V call is TRBV3-1, the J call TRBJ1-2, with D possibly matching TRBD1 (5 bases). The germline V gene has CDR1 LGHDT and CDR2 YNNKEL (reference sequence). The CDR3 contains 15 residues. Trimming left V 4 bases short and J 1 base short, with 13 bases between. CDR3 protein: CASSPSPGDNYGYTF. The CDR3 coding sequence is TGTGCCAGCAGCCCATCGCCGGGGGATAACTATGGCTACACCTTC.

The rearrangement links TRBV19 to TRBJ2-4; the D gene is possibly TRBD2 (7 bases). Germline lookup yields CDR1 LNHDA and CDR2 SQIVND (reference sequence). CDR3 length: 15 amino acids. V lost 5 bases and J 3 bases, leaving 14 bases between the germline ends. DNA of the CDR3: TGTGCCAGTAGTGATGGAGGGGGGGGCAAAAACATTCAGTACTTC. Translated: CASSDGGGGKNIQYF.

This clonotype was detected many times. V usage is TRBV11-2 and J usage is TRBJ2-7, with 10 nucleotides matching TRBD1. The V gene end was trimmed by 4 bases and the J gene end by 3 bases; junction bases not matched to a gene: 12. The CDR3 covers 17 residues. Germline CDR1 is SGHAT and CDR2 is FQNNGV. The CDR3 sequence is CASSSRFGTGAYYEQYF. In DNA form, the CDR3 reads TGTGCCAGCAGCTCCCGTTTCGGGACAGGGGCCTACTACGAGCAGTACTTC. Looking up the rest from reference TRBV11-2 and TRBJ2-7 gives the full variable domain: EAGVAQSPRYKIIEKRQSVAFWCNPISGHATLYWYQQILGQGPKLLIQFQNNGVVDDSQLPKDRFSAERLKGVDSTLKIQPAKLEDSAVYLCASSSRFGTGAYYEQYFGPGTRLTVT.

This chain links TRBV18 with TRBJ1-2, with unresolved D. CDR1 and CDR2 (germline): KGHSH, LQKENI. The CDR3 extends over 12 amino acids. Trimming shortened V by 2 bases and J by 3 bases, and 4 bases separated the two germline ends. The CDR3 sequence is CASSPGYYGYTF. CDR3 in DNA: TGTGCCAGCTCACCAGGGTACTATGGCTACACCTTC.

V is TRBV27 and J is TRBJ1-2, with D perhaps matching TRBD1 (6 bases). The CDR3 consists of 14 residues. The V gene lost 5 bases and the J gene lost 8 bases, with 18 bases spanning the gap. Germline CDR1 MNHEY, CDR2 SMNVEV (reference sequence). The CDR3 nucleotides read TGTGCCAGCAGTCCGATCTCAGGGGAATGGGGCTACACCTTC. Its protein product is CASSPISGEWGYTF.

This clonotype was seen only a few times. The chain carries TRBV20-1 and TRBJ2-7; 7 bases align to TRBD2. This CDR3 is 14 amino acids long. J gave up 2 bases and V 3 bases, and 7 bases lay outside the gene matches. CDR1 and CDR2 from the germline V gene are DFQATT and SNEGSKA (reference sequence). CDR3 residues: CSARFQGGAYEQYF. The CDR3 nucleotides read TGCAGTGCTAGGTTTCAGGGAGGGGCCTACGAGCAGTACTTC.

This clonotype has ten or more counts. The V call is TRBV20-1, the J call TRBJ2-5, with a possible D match to TRBD2 (7 bases). Trimming stripped 5 bases from V and 3 bases from J, with 13 bases between. There are 13 residues in the CDR3. Germline assignment: CDR1 DFQATT and CDR2 SNEGSKA (reference sequence). CDR3: CSAGGGGKETQYF. The CDR3 nucleotides are TGCAGTGCTGGCGGGGGCGGGAAAGAGACCCAGTACTTC.

This chain connects TRBV5-1 to TRBJ2-5, with 10 bases identical to TRBD1. With V trimmed by 9 bases and J by 3 bases, 5 bases remained unmatched. The CDR3 is 13 residues long. The germline gives CDR1 SGHRS, CDR2 YFSETQ. Here the CDR3 reads CATATGGEETQYF. The CDR3 coding sequence is TGCGCCACCGCGACAGGGGGCGAAGAGACCCAGTACTTC.

This clonotype was observed once. The CDR3: CASSHPRSRASQGEQYF. The CDR3 DNA follows: TGCGCCAGCAGCCACCCTAGGAGCAGGGCGTCCCAAGGTGAGCAGTACTTC. The V and J genes are TRBV4-3 and TRBJ2-5; TRBD1 is a possible D gene (5 bases). In germline, CDR1 is LGHNA, CDR2 YSLEER. The ends were cut back, 3 bases at V and 11 bases at J, with 28 bases in the middle. CDR3 length: 17 amino acids.